Listed below are T cell receptor beta chains from one sample, sequenced in a study of response to subunit inactivated influenza vaccine. TCRdb called the RT-PCR reads again in MiXCR, with one record for every CDR3 protein. Of 150,000 to 200,000 distinct CDR3 sequences in the sample, more than 10% were seen once. These data were also filed under a second study, of T cells expressing NK-cell markers.

Sequenced here: CD8+ T cells sorted from PBMCs, sampled roughly 13 days after vaccination. Receptors were obtained from a man in his fifties who received an inactivated influenza vaccine. CDR3s include the opening cysteine and the closing phenylalanine or tryptophan.

V: TRBV7-9
J: TRBJ2-7
CDR3: CASSHEGTPYEQYF

V: TRBV2
J: TRBJ1-1
CDR3: CASSSGVHEAFF

V: TRBV12-3/TRBV12-4
J: TRBJ1-5
CDR3: CASSLRGQKQPQHF

V: TRBV12-3/TRBV12-4
J: TRBJ1-3
CDR3: CASSPGQAGNTIYF

V: TRBV4-2
J: TRBJ2-5
CDR3: CASSQGFSVQETQYF

V: TRBV4-3
J: TRBJ1-4
CDR3: CASSQERRINEKLFF

V: TRBV28
J: TRBJ2-1
CDR3: CASSLSGIYNEQFF

V: TRBV27
J: TRBJ2-7
CDR3: CASSSGSGGYEQYF

V: TRBV27
J: TRBJ2-7
CDR3: CASSLTQSTYEQYF

V: TRBV6-4
J: TRBJ2-1
CDR3: CASRETGTGDEEQFF

V: TRBV4-3
J: TRBJ2-7
CDR3: CASSQDYESEQYF

V: TRBV2
J: TRBJ2-5
CDR3: CASTKIRIRLAGDEETQYF

V: TRBV5-5
J: TRBJ2-7
CDR3: CASSHGTGYDEQYF

V: TRBV24-1
J: TRBJ2-1
CDR3: CATSLGRGPYYNEQFF

V: TRBV11-2
J: TRBJ2-5
CDR3: CASSLEVVETQYF

V: TRBV2
J: TRBJ2-3
CDR3: CASSEASVSAGRTDTQYF

V: TRBV6-4
J: TRBJ2-2
CDR3: CASSDSTSTGELFF